This T cell receptor beta chain was observed in a study of tumor and adjacent non-tumor tissue in lung cancer. Study context: The cohort had about a dozen adenocarcinoma, a couple of squamous cell and 1 small cell patients. Each sample yielded 3.5 million to 5 million productive TCRbeta reads on average.

Germline-derived CDR1 and CDR2 are DFQATT and SNEGSKA (reference sequence). CDR3 length: 13 residues. General observations from the study: Normal lung showed higher cumulative top 100 clone frequency than tumor. Significantly higher TCR diversity was found in tumor than normal lung.

Of note for this clonotype: Its antigen is unidentified. One junction end does not reproduce the germline sequence, and a read error may be involved.

A modified ARM-PCR protocol with three rounds of nested PCR amplified TCRbeta. TCRdb analysed the multiplex PCR reads with MiXCR anew, one entry per CDR3 protein. The data hold tens of thousands of distinct CDR3 sequences, with about 80% observed a single time. This sample's RNA came from whole unsorted tissue. The TCR originated in a man aged 60 to 69 with non-small cell lung cancer. What was sequenced was lung tumor tissue. The gene calls are TRBV20-1 and TRBJ2-1; a possible D gene is TRBD1 (6 bases). The CDR3 nucleotides are TGCAGTGCTGCCGGACAGTTAAGGGATGGGCAGTTTTTC. Amino acid sequence: CSAAGQLRDGQFF.